The 29 T cell receptor beta chains listed next were all sequenced from one sample in a study of CD8+CD57+ T cells in acquired aplastic anemia (dated by TCRdb to the late 2010s). The sequencer listed for this sample is Illumina HiSeq 2000. Genomic DNA served as template for TCR beta VDJ combination and CDR3 sequence profiling. TCRdb applied fastp at Q25 and MiXCR to the public reads, then kept only in-frame beta chains. Merged by CDR3 protein, the rows form single entries marked with the most common genes and DNA. The sample includes about 68,000 distinct CDR3 sequences, with 45% to 55% observed a single time. Approximately 8.6% of the sample belongs to the ten largest clones. Material: sorted CD4+, CD8+, or CD8+CD57+ T cells (not recorded which) from PBMCs. These receptor sequences come from a human donor in good health, serving as a control.

The CDR3 sequence is CASSPTGVTGANVLTF. CDR3 bases: TGTGCCAGCAGCCCGACAGGGGTAACCGGGGCCAACGTCCTGACTTTC. This chain joins TRBV6-4 and TRBJ2-6; 8 bases line up with TRBD1. With V trimmed by 6 bases and J by 4 bases, 8 bases remained unmatched. Germline lookup yields CDR1 MRHNA and CDR2 SNTAGT. This CDR3 has 16 residues.

The chain links TRBV20-1 to TRBJ2-7; 11 bases map to TRBD2. The germline CDR1 and CDR2 sequences are DFQATT and SNEGSKA (reference sequence). Trimming cost V 6 bases and J 0 bases; bases outside gene matches: 7. The CDR3 is 15 amino acids. The CDR3, as DNA: TGCAGTGCAAACGGACTAGCGGGCAGCTCCTACGAGCAGTACTTC. Protein product: CSANGLAGSSYEQYF.

The chain links TRBV4-3 to TRBJ2-1, with TRBD2 identical over 10 bases. Per the germline V gene, CDR1 is LGHNA and CDR2 is YSLEER. V trimming: 0 bases; J trimming: 10 bases; junction bases outside the gene matches: 6. The CDR3 sequence is 15 residues long. In nucleotides, the CDR3 is TGCGCCAGCAGCCAAGAAAGCGGGAGGGTCGACGAGCAGTTCTTC. Translated: CASSQESGRVDEQFF.

The chain carries TRBV7-3 and TRBJ2-5, with D perhaps TRBD1 or TRBD2 (5 bases each). Germline CDR1 is SGHTA and CDR2 is FQGTGA. This CDR3 contains 13 residues. V dropped 7 bases and J dropped 3 bases, with 12 bases sitting between them. This CDR3 is CASTRDAEETQYF. The CDR3 nucleotides read TGTGCCAGCACCCGGGACGCAGAAGAGACCCAGTACTTC.

The chain joins TRBV2 to TRBJ1-2, with D tentatively TRBD1 (6 bases). The CDR3 runs to 16 residues. The germline V gene encodes CDR1 SNHLY and CDR2 FYNNEI. Between the trimmed V and J ends, which lost 3 bases and 4 bases, there was a span of 18 bases. In nucleotides, the CDR3 is TGTGCCAGCAGTGATCGGGTGTCAGGGGAACGCTATGGCTACACCTTC. Translation: CASSDRVSGERYGYTF. The full variable domain, its missing parts supplied by reference TRBV2 and TRBJ1-2, is EPEVTQTPSHQVTQMGQEVILRCVPISNHLYFYWYRQILGQKVEFLVSFYNNEISEKSEIFDDQFSVERPDGSNFTLKIRSTKLEDSAMYFCASSDRVSGERYGYTFGSGTRLTVV.

The V and J genes are TRBV20-1 and TRBJ2-5, with TRBD2 identical over 7 bases. The CDR3 totals 16 residues. The germline V gene encodes CDR1 DFQATT and CDR2 SNEGSKA (reference sequence). Germline trimming cut 0 bases from V and 5 bases from J; bases unmatched to any gene: 12. CDR3 nucleotides: TGCAGTGCTAGAGATAATCGGGGGGAGCTGAGGGAGACCCAGTACTTC. It encodes CSARDNRGELRETQYF.

J is TRBJ1-2 and V is TRBV24-1; 8 bases match TRBD1. Germline loops: CDR1 KGHDR, CDR2 SFDVKD. Trimming removed 6 bases from V and 7 bases from J; junction bases left unmatched: 9. The CDR3 contains 14 residues. CDR3 loop: CATSQETGASGYTF. The DNA of the CDR3 is TGTGCCACCAGTCAAGAGACAGGGGCAAGTGGCTACACCTTC.

The chain recombines TRBV24-1 with TRBJ2-3; a possible D gene is TRBD2 (5 bases). V lost 5 bases, J lost 6 bases, and 11 bases lay in between. Germline lookup yields CDR1 KGHDR and CDR2 SFDVKD. CDR3 length: 13 residues. In DNA, the CDR3 is TGTGCCACCAGTGGAGGGCTCTCCGATACGCAGTATTTT. It is translated as CATSGGLSDTQYF.

In its sample, this clonotype was seen a few times. This may come from a read error, since a much larger clone is one base off. The chain carries TRBV5-4 and TRBJ1-4; TRBD1 is a possible D gene (5 bases). The germline CDR1 and CDR2 sequences are SGHNT and YYREEE (reference sequence). There are 12 residues in the CDR3. Trimming took 4 bases from V and 10 from J, leaving 11 bases between them. CDR3 in amino acids: CASSLQGGKLFF. Here the CDR3 DNA reads TGTGCCAGCAGCCTTCAGGGCGGAAAACTGTTTTTT.

This clonotype was recorded many times. Here the CDR3 reads CASSQRADPKWDYGYTF. The CDR3 DNA follows: TGCGCCAGCAGCCAACGCGCAGATCCGAAGTGGGACTATGGCTACACCTTC. The chain couples TRBV4-1 to TRBJ1-2; D unclear. Germline assignment: CDR1 MGHRA and CDR2 YSYEKL. Trimming left V 2 bases short and J 3 bases short, with 19 bases between. The CDR3 contains 17 residues.

This clonotype was recorded many times. The chain employs TRBV6-6 and TRBJ1-1; D gene uncertain. The V gene lost 2 bases and the J gene lost 0 bases, with 13 bases spanning the gap. Germline lookup yields CDR1 MNHNY and CDR2 SVGAGI (reference sequence). The CDR3 is 16 residues long. CDR3 residues: CASSYGRASMNTEAFF. The CDR3 nucleotides are TGTGCCAGCAGTTACGGAAGGGCCAGTATGAACACTGAAGCTTTCTTT.

This clonotype was counted ten times or more. J is TRBJ2-3 and V is TRBV12-3 or TRBV12-4, with TRBD1 matching 8 bases. The CDR3 is 17 amino acids. The V gene end was trimmed by 2 bases and the J gene end by 0 bases; junction bases not matched to a gene: 7. CDR3 bases: TGTGCCAGCAGTTTATGGACAGGGTCAACTAGCACAGATACGCAGTATTTT. Protein product: CASSLWTGSTSTDTQYF.

In its sample, this clonotype was seen a few times. The chain is built from TRBV6-1 and TRBJ1-5; perhaps TRBD1 as D (6 bases). CDR3 length equals 17 residues. V dropped 6 bases and J dropped 2 bases, with 20 bases sitting between them. Germline V gives CDR1 MNHNS, CDR2 SASEGT. CDR3 amino acids: CASSMDSYSIGNQPQHF. The CDR3 DNA follows: TGTGCCAGCAGCATGGACAGCTATTCCATCGGCAATCAGCCCCAGCATTTT.

The J gene is TRBJ2-1, the V gene TRBV25-1, with a weak D call TRBD1 (5 bases). The germline V and J ends were trimmed by 6 bases and 1 base, with 13 bases remaining between them. CDR3 size: 15 residues. Germline-derived CDR1 and CDR2 are MGHDK and SYGVNS. The DNA of the CDR3 is TGTGCCAGCAGCCCAAAGGGGCTATCCTACAATGAGCAGTTCTTC. It codes for CASSPKGLSYNEQFF.

This chain uses TRBV5-5 with TRBJ2-5; 7 nucleotides align to TRBD2. Trimming cost V 4 bases and J 5 bases; bases outside gene matches: 17. CDR1 is SGHKS, CDR2 YYEKEE, per germline (reference sequence). The CDR3 runs to 17 residues. This chain's CDR3 is CASSQVLSVGGWETQYF. The CDR3 bases are TGTGCCAGCAGCCAGGTCCTTAGCGTGGGAGGGTGGGAGACCCAGTACTTC. The variable domain in full, completed from reference TRBV5-5 and TRBJ2-5, reads DAGVTQSPTHLIKTRGQQVTLRCSPISGHKSVSWYQQVLGQGPQFIFQYYEKEERGRGNFPDRFSARQFPNYSSELNVNALLLGDSALYLCASSQVLSVGGWETQYFGPGTRLLVL.

The chain is built from TRBV4-3 and TRBJ1-2; a weak D match, TRBD1 (6 bases). This CDR3 has 16 amino acids. CDR1 is LGHNA, CDR2 YSLEER, per germline. The germline V and J ends were trimmed by 1 base and 8 bases, with 20 bases remaining between them. The CDR3: CASSQARTGSQGGYTF. In DNA, the CDR3 is TGCGCCAGCAGCCAAGCTAGGACGGGTTCCCAGGGGGGCTACACCTTC.

In regard to this clonotype: The DNA is omitted, as the CDR3 cannot be located on it reliably, and the CDR3 follows TCRdb's listing. The chain uses TRBV11-2 and TRBJ2-7; TRBD1 reflects the table's D call only, with no check against the DNA. The CDR3 spans 16 amino acids, including both terminal residues. The germline V gene has CDR1 SGHAT and CDR2 FQNNGV. CDR3 amino acids: CASSFGSGQGTYEQYF.

The chain couples TRBV7-2 to TRBJ2-7, with 7 nucleotides matching TRBD1. The V and J ends lost 2 bases and 7 bases, in that order; junction bases with no gene match: 8. The CDR3 runs 14 residues. CDR1 is SGHTA and CDR2 is FQGNSA in the germline V gene. The CDR3 loop reads CASSLSQGVREQYF. The CDR3 DNA reads TGTGCCAGCAGCTTATCCCAGGGGGTGAGGGAGCAGTACTTC.

The table lists this clonotype with many counts. CDR3: CASSQVETSGGGSEQFF. The DNA for the CDR3 is TGTGCCAGCAGCCAAGTAGAAACTAGCGGGGGTGGGAGTGAGCAGTTCTTC. The rearrangement joins TRBV4-2 to TRBJ2-1; 11 nucleotides agree with TRBD2. The trim removed 1 base at V and 9 bases at J, leaving 11 bases unmatched. CDR1 is LGHNA, CDR2 YNFKEQ, per germline. The CDR3 sequence is 17 residues long.

This clonotype was seen a few times. V is TRBV10-3 and J is TRBJ1-1, with unresolved D. The CDR3 is made up of 13 amino acids. Trimming stripped 4 bases from V and 1 base from J, with 7 bases between. Germline-derived CDR1 and CDR2 are ENHRY and SYGVKD. CDR3 DNA sequence: TGTGCCATCAGTGCCGCAGAGAACACTGAAGCTTTCTTT. It translates to CAISAAENTEAFF.

This clonotype was counted many times. This chain connects TRBV2 to TRBJ2-1; D perhaps matches TRBD2 (5 bases). This CDR3 contains 16 residues. The V and J ends lost 2 bases and 0 bases respectively, with 11 bases between them. Germline CDR1 and CDR2: SNHLY and FYNNEI. This chain's CDR3 is CASSETSFFSYNEQFF. The CDR3 DNA follows: TGTGCCAGCAGTGAAACTAGTTTTTTCTCCTACAATGAGCAGTTCTTC.

This clonotype was observed many times. The junction shows a germline mismatch at one end, possibly a read error. The V call is TRBV12-3 or TRBV12-4, the J call TRBJ2-7; TRBD2 matches 7 bases. This CDR3 is built from 16 residues. CDR3 region: CASSPAARLASHEQYF. CDR3 bases: TGTGCCAGCAGCCCCGCCGCCCGACTAGCCTCCCACGAGCAGTACTTC.

The chain employs TRBV12-3 or TRBV12-4 and TRBJ1-2; 10 bases line up with TRBD1. J lost 3 bases, V lost 5 bases, and 9 bases had no gene match. The CDR3 length is 16 residues. CDR3 sequence (DNA): TGTGCCAGCAGTACGCGACAGGGGGCGGGATACTATGGCTACACCTTC. It encodes CASSTRQGAGYYGYTF.

V and J are TRBV15 and TRBJ1-2, with D maybe TRBD1 (5 bases). V gave up 0 bases and J gave up 0 bases, with 8 bases separating them. The CDR3 is 15 residues long. Germline CDR1 is LNHNV and CDR2 is YYDKDF (reference sequence). For the CDR3, the DNA is TGTGCCACCAGCAGAGACAGGGCGACTAACTATGGCTACACCTTC. It yields the protein CATSRDRATNYGYTF.

V gene TRBV6-6 combines with J gene TRBJ2-5; tentative D call: TRBD1 (5 bases). CDR1 MNHNY and CDR2 SVGAGI come from the germline V gene (reference sequence). The V and J ends lost 8 bases and 5 bases respectively, with 9 bases between them. There are 11 residues in the CDR3. The CDR3 sequence: CASGQGETQYF. In DNA form, the CDR3 reads TGTGCCAGCGGGCAGGGCGAGACCCAGTACTTC.

This clonotype was seen at least ten times. Written as DNA, the CDR3 is TGTGCCAGCAGCTTAGTAGGACTCTCAGAGACCCAGTACTTC. Amino acids: CASSLVGLSETQYF. V is TRBV13 and J is TRBJ2-5, with D possibly TRBD2 on 5 matching bases. The CDR3 consists of 14 residues. The ends were cut back, 1 base at V and 4 bases at J, with 10 bases in the middle. The germline gives CDR1 PRHDT, CDR2 FYEKMQ (reference sequence).

The chain recombines TRBV20-1 with TRBJ1-2, with D perhaps TRBD1 (6 bases). The V end was cut by 7 bases, the J end by 6 bases, with 21 bases between. Looked up from germline, CDR1 is DFQATT and CDR2 is SNEGSKA (reference sequence). CDR3 size: 14 residues. The CDR3 DNA is TGCAGTGTCACTAGGGGGGGCGATATAAATGGCTACACCTTC. This translates into CSVTRGGDINGYTF.

The genes are TRBV12-3 or TRBV12-4 and TRBJ2-7; TRBD2 is a possible D gene (6 bases). The CDR3 loop spans 13 amino acids. The V end lost 8 bases, the J end lost 2 bases, and 13 bases lay between the germline ends. The CDR3: CASAVGTPYEQYF. As DNA, the CDR3 is TGTGCCAGCGCTGTGGGGACTCCCTACGAGCAGTACTTC.

By share of the sample, this clonotype is medium-sized (0.01 to 0.1%). The chain couples TRBV29-1 to TRBJ1-2; D gene unclear. V lost 2 bases, J lost 4 bases, and 5 bases lay in between. This CDR3 contains 11 residues. The germline V gene encodes CDR1 SQVTM and CDR2 ANQGSEA. CDR3 residues: CSVENTYGYTF. As DNA, the CDR3 is TGCAGCGTTGAAAACACCTATGGCTACACCTTC.